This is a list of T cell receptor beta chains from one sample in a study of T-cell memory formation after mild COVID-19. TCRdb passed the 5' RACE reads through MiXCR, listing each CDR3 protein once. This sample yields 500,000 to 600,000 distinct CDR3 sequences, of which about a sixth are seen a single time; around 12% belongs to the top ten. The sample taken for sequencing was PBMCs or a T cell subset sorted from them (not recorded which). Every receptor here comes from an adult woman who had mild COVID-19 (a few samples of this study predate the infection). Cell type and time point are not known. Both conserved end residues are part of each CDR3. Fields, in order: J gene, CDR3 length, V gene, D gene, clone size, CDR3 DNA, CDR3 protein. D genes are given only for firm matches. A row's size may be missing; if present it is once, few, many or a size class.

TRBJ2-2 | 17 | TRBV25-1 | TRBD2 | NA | TGTGCCAGCAGTGGACAGGCGGGAGGCTGGCAGTCCGGGGAGCTGTTTTTT | CASSGQAGGWQSGELFF
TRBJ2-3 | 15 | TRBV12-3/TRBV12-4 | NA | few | TGTGCCAGCAGTTTTGCCAGAAGTGGGACAGATACGCAGTATTTT | CASSFARSGTDTQYF
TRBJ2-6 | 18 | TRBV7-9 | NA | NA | TGTGCCAGCAGCTTGGCGCAGGGTACTGTCTCTGGGGCCAACGTCCTGACTTTC | CASSLAQGTVSGANVLTF
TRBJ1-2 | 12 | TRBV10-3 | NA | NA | TGTGCCACCCGGACGGGTAACTATGGCTACACCTTC | CATRTGNYGYTF
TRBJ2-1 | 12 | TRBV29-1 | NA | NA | TGCAGCGTTGAATTTGCCTACAATGAGCAGTTCTTC | CSVEFAYNEQFF
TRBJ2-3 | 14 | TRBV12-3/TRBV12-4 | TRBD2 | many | TGTGCCAGCAGTTTACGGACTAGCGGAGATACGCAGTATTTT | CASSLRTSGDTQYF
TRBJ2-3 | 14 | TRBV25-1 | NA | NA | TGTGCCAGCAGTTATAGGACAGCCACAGATACGCAGTATTTT | CASSYRTATDTQYF
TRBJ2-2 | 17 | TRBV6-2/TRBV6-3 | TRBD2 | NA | TGTGCCAGCAGTTACAAAGGACTAGCAGTGTATGCCGGGGAGCTGTTTTTT | CASSYKGLAVYAGELFF
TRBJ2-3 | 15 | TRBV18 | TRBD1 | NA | TGTGCCAGCTCACCACCGACAGGGGTGACAGATACGCAGTATTTT | CASSPPTGVTDTQYF
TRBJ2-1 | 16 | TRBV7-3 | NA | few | TGTGCCAGCAGCCTCGAGGGACTTTCAAGCTACAATGAGCAGTTCTTC | CASSLEGLSSYNEQFF
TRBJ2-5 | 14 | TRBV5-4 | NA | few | TGTGCCAGCAGCTTGGGGACAGACCAAGAGACCCAGTACTTC | CASSLGTDQETQYF
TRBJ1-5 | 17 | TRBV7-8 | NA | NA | TGTGCCAGCAGCTCAAATCCAGCGCGGCATAGCAATCAGCCCCAGCATTTT | CASSSNPARHSNQPQHF
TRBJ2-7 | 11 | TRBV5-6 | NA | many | TGTGCCAGCAGCTCCGGTCCCGAGCAGTACTTC | CASSSGPEQYF
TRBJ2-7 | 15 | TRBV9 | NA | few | TGTGCCAGCAGCCAGGGCACTAGTCAGTCCTACGAGCAGTACTTC | CASSQGTSQSYEQYF
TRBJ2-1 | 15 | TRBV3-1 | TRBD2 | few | TGTGCCAGCAGCCAGTTGGTCGGGGGGGGCAATGAGCAGTTCTTC | CASSQLVGGGNEQFF
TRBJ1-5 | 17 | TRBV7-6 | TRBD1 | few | TGTGCCAGCAGCTTAGTCCCGACAGGGCTCGGCAATCAGCCCCAGCATTTT | CASSLVPTGLGNQPQHF
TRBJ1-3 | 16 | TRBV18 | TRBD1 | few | TGTGCCAGCTCACCAACAGGGGCACCCTCTGGAAACACCATATATTTT | CASSPTGAPSGNTIYF
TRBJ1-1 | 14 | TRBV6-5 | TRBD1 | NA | TGTGCCACTCTGGACAGGGGAATGAACACTGAAGCTTTCTTT | CATLDRGMNTEAFF
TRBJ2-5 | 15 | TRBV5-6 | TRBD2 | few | TGTGCCAGCAGCCCTTTTAATGCGGGGGGGAAGACCCAGTACTTC | CASSPFNAGGKTQYF
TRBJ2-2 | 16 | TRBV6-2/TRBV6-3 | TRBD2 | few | TGTGCCAGCAGTTACTTTCGCGGGAGGGCCACCGGGGAGCTGTTTTTT | CASSYFRGRATGELFF
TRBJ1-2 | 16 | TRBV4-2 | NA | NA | TGTGCCAGCAGCCAAGATTGGCATCGTGGGAACTATGGCTACACCTTC | CASSQDWHRGNYGYTF
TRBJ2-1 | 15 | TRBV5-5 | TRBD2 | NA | TGTGCCAGCAGCCTCCGGGACTATCTAATCAATGAGCAGTTCTTC | CASSLRDYLINEQFF
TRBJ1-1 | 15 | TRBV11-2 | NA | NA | TGTGCCAGCAGGTCGTTCTCCTTGGTGGGCACTGAAGCTTTCTTT | CASRSFSLVGTEAFF
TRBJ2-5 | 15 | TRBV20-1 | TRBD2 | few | TGCAGTGGGAAAACTAGCGGGAGGGAGTCTGAGACCCAGTACTTC | CSGKTSGRESETQYF
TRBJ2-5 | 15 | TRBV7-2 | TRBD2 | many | TGTGCCAGCAGCGGGAAGGGACTAGCGGGAGAGACCCAGTACTTC | CASSGKGLAGETQYF
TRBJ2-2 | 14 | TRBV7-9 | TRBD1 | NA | TGTGCCAGCCTGGACAGGATGAACACCGGGGAGCTGTTTTTT | CASLDRMNTGELFF
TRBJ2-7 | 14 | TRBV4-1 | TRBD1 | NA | TGCGCCAGCAGCCAGGCCGGGACAGGGTGGGAGCAGTACTTC | CASSQAGTGWEQYF
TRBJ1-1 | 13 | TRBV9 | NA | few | TGTGCCAGCAGCGTAGATCCCCTATTGGGGTTTTCCTTT | CASSVDPLLGFSF
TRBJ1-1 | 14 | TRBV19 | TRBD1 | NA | TGTGCCAGTGCGGGACAGGGATTTAACACTGAAGCTTTCTTT | CASAGQGFNTEAFF
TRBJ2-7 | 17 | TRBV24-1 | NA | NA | TGTGCCACCAGTGATTTTTTTTTGGGAAAGTCGAGGTTTGAGCAGTACTTC | CATSDFFLGKSRFEQYF
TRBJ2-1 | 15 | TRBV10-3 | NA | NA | TGTGCCATCAGGCGTAGCGGCCCGGAGGGGGATGAGCAGTTCTTC | CAIRRSGPEGDEQFF
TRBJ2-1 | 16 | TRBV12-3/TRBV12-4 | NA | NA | TGTGCCAGCAGTTGGGGGGCGAGGGGGCCGGCCAATGAGCAGTTCTTC | CASSWGARGPANEQFF
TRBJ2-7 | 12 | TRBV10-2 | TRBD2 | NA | TGCGCCAGCAGTGAGAAAGGGAGGGGTCAGTACTTC | CASSEKGRGQYF
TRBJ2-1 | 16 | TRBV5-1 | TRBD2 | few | TGCGCCAGCACTCCGGGACTAGCGGCTTCCTACAATGAGCAGTTCTTC | CASTPGLAASYNEQFF
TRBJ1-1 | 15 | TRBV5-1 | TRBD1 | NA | TGCGCCAGCAGCTACCAGGGACAGATGAACACTGAAGCTTTCTTT | CASSYQGQMNTEAFF
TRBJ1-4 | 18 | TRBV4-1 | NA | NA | TGCGCCAGCAGCCAAGTTTGGCAGCCCGCCGCAACTAATGAAAAACTGTTTTTT | CASSQVWQPAATNEKLFF
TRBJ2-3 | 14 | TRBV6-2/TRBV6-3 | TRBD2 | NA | TGTGCCAGCAATCTCCAGCGGGAGGCAGATACGCAGTATTTT | CASNLQREADTQYF
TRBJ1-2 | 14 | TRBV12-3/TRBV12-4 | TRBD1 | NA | TGTGCCAGCAGTTTCCAACCGGGACAGTATGGCTACACCTTC | CASSFQPGQYGYTF
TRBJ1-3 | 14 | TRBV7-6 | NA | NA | TGTGCCAGCAGCCCGCAGAGAAATGGAAACACCATATATTTT | CASSPQRNGNTIYF
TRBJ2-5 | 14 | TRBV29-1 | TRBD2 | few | TGCAGCGTTAAGACTAGCGGGAGAATAGAGACCCAGTACTTC | CSVKTSGRIETQYF
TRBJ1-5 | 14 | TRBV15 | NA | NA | TGTGCCACCAGCAGAGGGCAGGCCAATCAGCCCCAGCATTTT | CATSRGQANQPQHF
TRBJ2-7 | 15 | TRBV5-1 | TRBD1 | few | TGCGCCAGCAGATTGGAAGGGACAGGGTTTGACGAGCAGTACTTC | CASRLEGTGFDEQYF
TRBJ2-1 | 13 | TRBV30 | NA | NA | TGTGCCTGGAGCAGGGGGGGAATCGATGAGCAGTTCTTC | CAWSRGGIDEQFF
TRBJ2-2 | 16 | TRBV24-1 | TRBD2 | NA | TGTGCCACCAGTGATTCGGCTAGCGGGAAGAACGGGGAGCTGTTTTTT | CATSDSASGKNGELFF
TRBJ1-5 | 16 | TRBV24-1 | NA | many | TGTGCCACCAGTGATTCGGGCAGGGGACACAATCAGCCCCAGCATTTT | CATSDSGRGHNQPQHF
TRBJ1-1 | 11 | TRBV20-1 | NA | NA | TGCAGTGCTCCAGACGTCATTGAAGCTTTCTTT | CSAPDVIEAFF
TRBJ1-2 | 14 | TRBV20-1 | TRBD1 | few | TGCAGTGCGCTTTCAGGGGGCAGTAACTATGGCTACACCTTC | CSALSGGSNYGYTF
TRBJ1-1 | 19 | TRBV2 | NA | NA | TGTGCCAGCAGTGAAGACGTGACGTGGTGGGGGGGGTCGCTCACTGAAGCTTTCTTT | CASSEDVTWWGGSLTEAFF
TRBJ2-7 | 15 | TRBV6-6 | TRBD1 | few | TGTGCCAGCAGTTACGACCCCGGGACAGGGGGCGAGCAGTACTTC | CASSYDPGTGGEQYF
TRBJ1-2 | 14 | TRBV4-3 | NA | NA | TGCGCCAGCAGCCAAGACAGGGGTGAATATGGCTACACCTTC | CASSQDRGEYGYTF
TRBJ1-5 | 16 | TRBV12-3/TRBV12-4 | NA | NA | TGTGCCAGCAGTTTAAGCGCGGGTTTTGGCAATCAGCCCCAGCATTTT | CASSLSAGFGNQPQHF
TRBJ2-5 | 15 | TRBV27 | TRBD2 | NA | TGTGCCAGCAGTTCGCTAGCGGGGTGGGACGAGACCCAGTACTTC | CASSSLAGWDETQYF
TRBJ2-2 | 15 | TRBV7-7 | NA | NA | TGTGCCAGCAGCCCGAGGACCGGGTTGGCCGGGGAGCTGTTTTTT | CASSPRTGLAGELFF
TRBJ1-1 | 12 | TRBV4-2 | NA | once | TGTGCCAGCAAACTCGAGAACACTGAAGCTTTCTTT | CASKLENTEAFF
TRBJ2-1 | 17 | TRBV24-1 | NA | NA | TGTGCCACCAGTGATTTGGGGGGACCCTACTCCTACAATGAGCAGTTCTTC | CATSDLGGPYSYNEQFF